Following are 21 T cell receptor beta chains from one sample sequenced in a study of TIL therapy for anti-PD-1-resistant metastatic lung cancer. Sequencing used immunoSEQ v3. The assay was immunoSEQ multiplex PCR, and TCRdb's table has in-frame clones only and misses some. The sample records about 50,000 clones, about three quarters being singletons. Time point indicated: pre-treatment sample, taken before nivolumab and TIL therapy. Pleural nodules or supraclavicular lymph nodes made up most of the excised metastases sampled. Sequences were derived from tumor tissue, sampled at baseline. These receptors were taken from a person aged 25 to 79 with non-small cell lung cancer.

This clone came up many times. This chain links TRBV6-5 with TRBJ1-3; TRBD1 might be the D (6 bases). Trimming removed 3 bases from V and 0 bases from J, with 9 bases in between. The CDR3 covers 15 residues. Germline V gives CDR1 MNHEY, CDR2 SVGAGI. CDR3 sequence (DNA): TGTGCCAGCAGTTATCAGGGGAGCTCTGGAAACACCATATATTTT. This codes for CASSYQGSSGNTIYF.

This CDR3 reads CASSFRQGSYEQYF. As DNA, the CDR3 is TGTGCCAGCAGCTTCAGACAGGGTTCGTACGAGCAGTACTTC. This sequence joins TRBV7-9 and TRBJ2-7, with 7 bases aligning to TRBD1. The V segment lost 3 bases and the J segment 4 bases; nucleotides outside the gene matches: 6. CDR3 length: 14 amino acids. Germline loops: CDR1 SEHNR, CDR2 FQNEAQ (reference sequence).

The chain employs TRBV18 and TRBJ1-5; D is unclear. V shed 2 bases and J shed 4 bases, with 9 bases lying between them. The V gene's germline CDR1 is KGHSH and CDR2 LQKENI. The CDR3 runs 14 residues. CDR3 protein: CASSPLGLNQPQHF. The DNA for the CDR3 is TGTGCCAGCTCACCATTGGGGTTGAATCAGCCCCAGCATTTT.

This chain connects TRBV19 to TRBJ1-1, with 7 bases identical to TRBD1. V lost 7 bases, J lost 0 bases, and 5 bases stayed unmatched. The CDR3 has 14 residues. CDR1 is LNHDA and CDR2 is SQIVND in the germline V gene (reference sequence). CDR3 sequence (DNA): TGTGCCAGTACCAGAGACAGGGTGAACACTGAAGCTTTCTTT. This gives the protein CASTRDRVNTEAFF.

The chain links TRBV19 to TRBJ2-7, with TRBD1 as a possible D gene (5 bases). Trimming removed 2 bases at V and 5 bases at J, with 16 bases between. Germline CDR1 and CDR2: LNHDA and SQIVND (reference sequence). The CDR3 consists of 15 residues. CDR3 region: CASSIRPRERNEQYF. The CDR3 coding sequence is TGTGCCAGTAGTATAAGGCCCAGGGAAAGGAACGAGCAGTACTTC. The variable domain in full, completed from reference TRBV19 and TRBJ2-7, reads DGGITQSPKYLFRKEGQNVTLSCEQNLNHDAMYWYRQDPGQGLRLIYYSQIVNDFQKGDIAEGYSVSREKKESFPLTVTSAQKNPTAFYLCASSIRPRERNEQYFGPGTRLTVT.

The CDR3 nucleotides are TGTGCCAGCAGCTTAAGCACAGGGGTAGTCCACGAGCAGTACTTC. Residues: CASSLSTGVVHEQYF. V and J are TRBV7-9 and TRBJ2-7; 7 bases map to TRBD1. Germline lookup yields CDR1 SEHNR and CDR2 FQNEAQ (reference sequence). This CDR3 comprises 15 residues. Unmatched junction bases numbered 9, after V lost 2 bases and J lost 5 bases.

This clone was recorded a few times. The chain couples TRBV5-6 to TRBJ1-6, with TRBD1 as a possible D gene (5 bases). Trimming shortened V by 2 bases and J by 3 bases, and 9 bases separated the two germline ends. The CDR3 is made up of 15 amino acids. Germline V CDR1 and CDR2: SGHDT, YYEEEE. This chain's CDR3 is CASSFSGNYNSPLHF. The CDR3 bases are TGTGCCAGCAGCTTTTCAGGGAACTATAATTCACCCCTCCACTTT.

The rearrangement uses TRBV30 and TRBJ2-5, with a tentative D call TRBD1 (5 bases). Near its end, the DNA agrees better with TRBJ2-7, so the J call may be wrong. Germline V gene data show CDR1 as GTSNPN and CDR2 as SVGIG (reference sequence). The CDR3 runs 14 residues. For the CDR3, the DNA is TGTGCCTGGAGTCCAGGGTCCTCCTCCTACGAGCAGTACTTC. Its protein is CAWSPGSSSYEQYF.

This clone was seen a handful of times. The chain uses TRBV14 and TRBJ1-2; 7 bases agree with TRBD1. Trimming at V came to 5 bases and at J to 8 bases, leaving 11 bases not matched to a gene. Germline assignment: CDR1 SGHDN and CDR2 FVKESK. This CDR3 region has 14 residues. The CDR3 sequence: CASSGFTGANGYTF. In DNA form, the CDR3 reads TGTGCCAGCAGCGGATTTACAGGGGCGAACGGCTACACCTTC.

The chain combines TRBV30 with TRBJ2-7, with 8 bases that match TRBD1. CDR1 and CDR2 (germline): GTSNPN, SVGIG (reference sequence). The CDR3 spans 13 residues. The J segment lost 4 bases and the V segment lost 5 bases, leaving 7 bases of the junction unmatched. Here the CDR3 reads CAWEGQVKYEQYF. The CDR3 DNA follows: TGTGCCTGGGAGGGACAGGTTAAGTACGAGCAGTACTTC.

Here the CDR3 reads CASSRAVNYGYTF. The CDR3 DNA reads as TGTGCCAGCAGTCGAGCGGTTAACTATGGCTACACCTTC. J is TRBJ1-2 and V is TRBV6-5; D call uncertain. The CDR3 has 13 residues. The V gene's germline CDR1 is MNHEY and CDR2 SVGAGI. V was cut by 5 bases and J by 1 base, with 8 bases left in between.

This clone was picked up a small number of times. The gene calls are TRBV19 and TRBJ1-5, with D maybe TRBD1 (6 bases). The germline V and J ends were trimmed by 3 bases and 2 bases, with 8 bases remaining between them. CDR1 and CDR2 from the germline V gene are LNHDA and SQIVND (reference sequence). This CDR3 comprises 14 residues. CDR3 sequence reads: CASSIRTGNQPQHF. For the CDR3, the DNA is TGTGCCAGTAGTATTAGGACAGGCAATCAGCCCCAGCATTTT.

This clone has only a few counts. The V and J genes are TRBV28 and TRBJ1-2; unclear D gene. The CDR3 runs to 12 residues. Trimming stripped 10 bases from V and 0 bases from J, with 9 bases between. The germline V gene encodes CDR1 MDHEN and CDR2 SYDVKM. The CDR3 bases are TGTGCCACCCCCTCCTCTAACTATGGCTACACCTTC. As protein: CATPSSNYGYTF.

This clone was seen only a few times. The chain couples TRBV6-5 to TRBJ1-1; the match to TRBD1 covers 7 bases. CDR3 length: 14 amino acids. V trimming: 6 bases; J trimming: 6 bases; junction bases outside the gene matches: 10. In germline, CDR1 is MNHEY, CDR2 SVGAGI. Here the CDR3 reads CASRPRQGVAEAFF. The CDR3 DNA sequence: TGTGCCAGCAGACCTCGCCAGGGGGTAGCTGAAGCTTTCTTT.

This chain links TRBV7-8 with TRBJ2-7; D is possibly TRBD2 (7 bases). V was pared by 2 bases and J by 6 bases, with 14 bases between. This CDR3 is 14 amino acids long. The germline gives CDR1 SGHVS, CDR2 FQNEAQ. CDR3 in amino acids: CASSLLGGQSEQYF. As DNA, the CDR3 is TGTGCCAGCAGCTTACTCGGGGGGCAAAGCGAGCAGTACTTC.

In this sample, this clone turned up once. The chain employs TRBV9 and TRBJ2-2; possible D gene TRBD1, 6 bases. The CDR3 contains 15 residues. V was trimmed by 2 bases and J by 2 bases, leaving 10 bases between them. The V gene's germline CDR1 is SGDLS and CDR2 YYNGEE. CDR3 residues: CASSVGTYNTGELFF. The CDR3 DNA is TGTGCCAGCAGCGTCGGGACATATAACACCGGGGAGCTGTTTTTT.

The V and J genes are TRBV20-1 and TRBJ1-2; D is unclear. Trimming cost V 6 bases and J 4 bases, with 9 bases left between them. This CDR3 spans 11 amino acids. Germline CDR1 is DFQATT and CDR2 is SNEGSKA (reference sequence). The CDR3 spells CSATGSYGYTF. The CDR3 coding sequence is TGCAGTGCCACCGGGAGCTATGGCTACACCTTC.

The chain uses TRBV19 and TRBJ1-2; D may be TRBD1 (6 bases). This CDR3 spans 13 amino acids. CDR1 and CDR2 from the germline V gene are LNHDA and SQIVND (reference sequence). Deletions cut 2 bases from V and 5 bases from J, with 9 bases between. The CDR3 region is CASSIQGQYGYTF. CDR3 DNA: TGTGCCAGTAGTATACAGGGGCAATATGGCTACACCTTC.

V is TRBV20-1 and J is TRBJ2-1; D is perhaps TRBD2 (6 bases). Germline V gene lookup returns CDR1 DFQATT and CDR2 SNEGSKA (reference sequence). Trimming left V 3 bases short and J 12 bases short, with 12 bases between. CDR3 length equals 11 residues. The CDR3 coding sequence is TGCAGTGCTAGGGAGGTGGGGGGGCAGTTCTTC. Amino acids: CSAREVGGQFF.

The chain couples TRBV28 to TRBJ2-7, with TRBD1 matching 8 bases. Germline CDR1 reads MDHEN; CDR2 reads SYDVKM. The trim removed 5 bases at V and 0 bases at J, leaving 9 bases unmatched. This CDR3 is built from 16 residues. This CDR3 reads CASSTTGTGVSYEQYF. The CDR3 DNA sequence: TGTGCCAGCAGTACAACCGGGACAGGAGTCTCCTACGAGCAGTACTTC.

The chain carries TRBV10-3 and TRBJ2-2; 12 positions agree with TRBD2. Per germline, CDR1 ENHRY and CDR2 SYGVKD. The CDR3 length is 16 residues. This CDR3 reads CASGLAGRINTGELFF. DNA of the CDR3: TGTGCATCAGGACTAGCGGGGAGAATAAACACCGGGGAGCTGTTTTTT.